The 25 T cell receptor beta chains reported below all come from one sample, sequenced in a study of T cell changes during pregnancy in multiple sclerosis. Profiled with immunoSEQ multiplex PCR; TCRdb holds only in-frame clones, not every one. Of approximately 20,000 clones in the sample, around 93% are singletons; the top ten hold roughly 0.68%. The sequencing here drew on CD4+ T cells from peripheral blood mononuclear cells, taken in the third trimester of pregnancy. Source of these receptors: a female donor with multiple sclerosis, enrolled in a pregnancy study.

V usage is TRBV7-2 and J usage is TRBJ1-2; no reliable D call. The CDR3 is made up of 12 amino acids. Germline assignment: CDR1 SGHTA and CDR2 FQGNSA. V was clipped by 5 bases and J by 4 bases, with 8 bases between them. The CDR3 spells CASSAGFYGYTF. The CDR3 nucleotides are TGTGCCAGCAGCGCGGGGTTCTATGGCTACACCTTC.

The chain has TRBV30 and TRBJ1-6, with TRBD1 identical over 7 bases. Looked up from germline, CDR1 is GTSNPN and CDR2 is SVGIG (reference sequence). J lost 4 bases, V lost 4 bases, and 1 base had no gene match. This CDR3 is 13 amino acids long. CDR3 bases: TGTGCCTGGAAGGGACAGTATAATTCACCCCTCCACTTT. Translating it yields CAWKGQYNSPLHF. Complete variable domain (other parts from reference TRBV30 and TRBJ1-6): SQTIHQWPATLVQPVGSPLSLECTVEGTSNPNLYWYRQAAGRGLQLLFYSVGIGQISSEVPQNLSASRPQDRQFILSSKKLLLSDSGFYLCAWKGQYNSPLHFGNGTRLTVT.

The rearrangement links TRBV27 to TRBJ2-7; D remains unclear. The germline gives CDR1 MNHEY, CDR2 SMNVEV (reference sequence). The CDR3 sequence is 13 residues long. Trimming cost V 4 bases and J 9 bases, with 16 bases left between them. The CDR3 DNA follows: TGTGCCAGCAGTTCCACCCTCCTACGACTGCAGTACTTC. Residues: CASSSTLLRLQYF.

V gene TRBV6-1 combines with J gene TRBJ1-1; D might be TRBD1 (5 bases). The CDR3 length is 14 residues. The germline V gene encodes CDR1 MNHNS and CDR2 SASEGT. The V and J ends lost 5 bases and 4 bases respectively, with 14 bases between them. The CDR3 loop is CASSILPGGTEAFF. DNA of the CDR3: TGTGCCAGCAGTATACTTCCCGGGGGCACTGAAGCTTTCTTT.

The chain couples TRBV6-6 to TRBJ2-3; D is perhaps TRBD1 (5 bases). The CDR3 totals 13 residues. Germline CDR1 reads MNHNY; CDR2 reads SVGAGI (reference sequence). V lost 4 bases and J 6 bases, leaving 11 bases between the germline ends. The CDR3 DNA reads as TGTGCCAGCAGTTTTAAGGGGTTGGATACGCAGTATTTT. It codes for CASSFKGLDTQYF.

This rearrangement joins TRBV5-1 to TRBJ1-4, with 7 bases aligning to TRBD1. CDR3 length: 14 residues. The V and J ends lost 0 bases and 8 bases, in that order; junction bases with no gene match: 4. Germline lookup yields CDR1 SGHRS and CDR2 YFSETQ. CDR3 sequence: CASSLGQGWEKLFF. CDR3 coding DNA: TGCGCCAGCAGCTTGGGACAGGGATGGGAAAAACTGTTTTTT.

The chain links TRBV20-1 to TRBJ1-2; D not resolved. Germline V lookup: CDR1 DFQATT, CDR2 SNEGSKA (reference sequence). Trimming removed 3 bases from V and 4 bases from J, with 6 bases in between. The CDR3 extends over 11 amino acids. The chain's CDR3 is CSASFPYGYTF. The CDR3 region has the DNA TGCAGTGCTAGCTTCCCCTATGGCTACACCTTC.

V gene TRBV2 combines with J gene TRBJ1-2; D is unclear. Trimming removed 9 bases from V and 2 bases from J, with 7 bases in between. CDR3 length equals 11 residues. The germline CDR1 and CDR2 sequences are SNHLY and FYNNEI. The CDR3 DNA reads as TGTGCCAGTGCAGGAAACTATGGCTACACCTTC. Its translation is CASAGNYGYTF.

The chain links TRBV7-8 to TRBJ1-5, with 8 bases lining up with TRBD1. CDR1 is SGHVS, CDR2 FQNEAQ, per germline. After removal of 5 bases from V and 11 bases from J, the junction contained 20 bases not matched to a gene. The CDR3 sequence is 17 residues long. In nucleotides, the CDR3 is TGTGCCAGCAGCCGGGCGGTCAGGACAGGGTCAGTGGGGGCCCAGCATTTT. This encodes CASSRAVRTGSVGAQHF.

This clone was seen once. The chain couples TRBV7-8 to TRBJ2-2; 8 nucleotides align to TRBD1. With 4 bases clipped from V and 5 bases from J, the junction kept 6 bases outside the gene matches. There are 15 residues in the CDR3. Germline loops: CDR1 SGHVS, CDR2 FQNEAQ. CDR3 nucleotides: TGTGCCAGCAGCTCAGGGGGCCGAGGAACCGGGGAGCTGTTTTTT. This sequence encodes CASSSGGRGTGELFF.

The chain links TRBV5-1 to TRBJ2-2; unclear D gene. Germline values: CDR1 SGHRS, CDR2 YFSETQ. V was cut by 5 bases and J by 7 bases, with 9 bases left in between. The CDR3 consists of 12 residues. The CDR3 protein is CASSLTRGELFF. The CDR3 DNA reads TGCGCCAGCAGTCTGACACGCGGGGAGCTGTTTTTT.

The chain recombines TRBV5-5 with TRBJ1-2, with D perhaps TRBD1 (5 bases). CDR3 length: 14 residues. Trimming cost V 0 bases and J 3 bases, with 9 bases left between them. Germline-derived CDR1 and CDR2 are SGHKS and YYEKEE (reference sequence). CDR3 amino acids: CASSLAGRDYGYTF. CDR3 nucleotide sequence: TGTGCCAGCAGCTTGGCCGGCAGGGACTATGGCTACACCTTC. The full variable domain, completed using reference TRBV5-5 and TRBJ1-2, is DAGVTQSPTHLIKTRGQQVTLRCSPISGHKSVSWYQQVLGQGPQFIFQYYEKEERGRGNFPDRFSARQFPNYSSELNVNALLLGDSALYLCASSLAGRDYGYTFGSGTRLTVV.

The rearrangement links TRBV28 to TRBJ1-3; weak D call: TRBD1 (6 bases). Germline CDR1 and CDR2: MDHEN and SYDVKM. The CDR3 loop spans 15 amino acids. Trimming cost V 7 bases and J 0 bases, with 13 bases left between them. CDR3 coding DNA: TGTGCCAGCAAAACAGGGAGAACCTCTGGAAACACCATATATTTT. Translating it yields CASKTGRTSGNTIYF.

The chain carries TRBV5-4 and TRBJ2-2; perhaps TRBD2 as D (5 bases). Trimming took off 2 bases at V and 2 bases at J, with 13 bases between the two ends. Germline CDR1 and CDR2: SGHNT and YYREEE (reference sequence). The CDR3 has 16 amino acids. CDR3 DNA sequence: TGTGCCAGCAGCTTTAAAACACGGACTAACACCGGGGAGCTGTTTTTT. Amino acid sequence: CASSFKTRTNTGELFF.

The genes are TRBV5-1 and TRBJ1-5, with TRBD1 as a possible D gene (5 bases). The CDR3 runs 14 residues. Looked up from germline, CDR1 is SGHRS and CDR2 is YFSETQ. V lost 4 bases and J 3 bases, leaving 11 bases between the germline ends. In nucleotides, the CDR3 is TGCGCCAGCAGCCCGGACATTAACAATCAGCCCCAGCATTTT. Translation: CASSPDINNQPQHF.

The rearrangement joins TRBV7-8 to TRBJ2-2, with 10 bases fitting TRBD1. This CDR3 is built from 16 residues. Germline-derived CDR1 and CDR2 are SGHVS and FQNEAQ. V gave up 3 bases and J gave up 5 bases; unmatched junction bases: 6. The CDR3 protein is CASSFRDRGRTGELFF. The CDR3 nucleotides are TGTGCCAGCAGCTTCCGGGACAGGGGAAGGACCGGGGAGCTGTTTTTT.

The chain links TRBV10-3 to TRBJ1-2; 7 positions agree with TRBD1. J lost 5 bases, V lost 8 bases, and 8 bases had no gene match. Germline values: CDR1 ENHRY, CDR2 SYGVKD. The CDR3 is 13 residues long. CDR3 sequence: CAIAPGQTYGYTF. As DNA, the CDR3 is TGTGCCATCGCTCCGGGACAGACTTATGGCTACACCTTC.

This clone was seen just once. V usage is TRBV7-9 and J usage is TRBJ1-3; D uncertain. V shed 2 bases and J shed 2 bases, with 10 bases lying between them. Germline loops: CDR1 SEHNR, CDR2 FQNEAQ (reference sequence). CDR3 length equals 15 residues. The CDR3 DNA follows: TGTGCCAGCAGCTTATCCCAGGCCGCTGGAAACACCATATATTTT. The encoded protein is CASSLSQAAGNTIYF.

This rearrangement joins TRBV18 to TRBJ1-5; 8 nucleotides agree with TRBD1. V was clipped by 3 bases and J by 2 bases; unmatched bases: 12. The CDR3 is 18 amino acids. Germline V CDR1 and CDR2: KGHSH, LQKENI. CDR3 loop: CASSPTGQAIRGNQPQHF. CDR3 DNA: TGTGCCAGCTCACCGACGGGACAGGCCATTCGGGGCAATCAGCCCCAGCATTTT.

The chain uses TRBV14 and TRBJ2-1, with D tentatively TRBD1 (6 bases). The CDR3 sequence is 17 residues long. CDR1 is SGHDN, CDR2 FVKESK, per germline. Trimming removed 3 bases at V and 3 bases at J, with 18 bases between. The DNA for the CDR3 is TGTGCCAGCAGCCACCTAGGCAGGGGCACCCTCTACAATGAGCAGTTCTTC. Encoded protein: CASSHLGRGTLYNEQFF.

The chain couples TRBV7-4 to TRBJ1-2, with D hard to call. V was clipped by 5 bases and J by 8 bases, with 18 bases between them. CDR1 and CDR2 (germline): SGHVT, SQSDAQ. This CDR3 is 14 amino acids long. CDR3 DNA sequence: TGTGCCAGCAGCCACAGATTGGTTTTAAGGGGCTACACCTTC. The encoded protein is CASSHRLVLRGYTF.

V gene TRBV28 combines with J gene TRBJ1-2; D gene ambiguous. CDR3 length equals 11 residues. Trimming cost V 6 bases and J 2 bases, with 4 bases left between them. Germline V gene data show CDR1 as MDHEN and CDR2 as SYDVKM. CDR3 in DNA: TGTGCCAGCAGCCAGAACTATGGCTACACCTTC. Its protein product is CASSQNYGYTF.

The rearrangement links TRBV7-9 to TRBJ1-2, with 11 bases fitting TRBD1. J was trimmed by 8 bases and V by 7 bases; bases with no gene match: 9. The length of the CDR3 is 14 residues. CDR1 is SEHNR and CDR2 is FQNEAQ in the germline V gene (reference sequence). This CDR3 is CASTKDRGRGGYTF. The CDR3 DNA follows: TGTGCCAGCACTAAGGACAGGGGGCGCGGAGGCTACACCTTC.

DNA of the CDR3: TGTGCCAGCGGTTCGGGACAGGGCTACGAGCAGTACTTC. Translating it yields CASGSGQGYEQYF. This chain uses TRBV2 with TRBJ2-7, with 9 bases fitting TRBD1. Germline values: CDR1 SNHLY, CDR2 FYNNEI. The CDR3 contains 13 residues. V was clipped by 8 bases and J by 3 bases; unmatched bases: 5. The complete variable domain, with remaining parts taken from reference TRBV2 and TRBJ2-7, reads EPEVTQTPSHQVTQMGQEVILRCVPISNHLYFYWYRQILGQKVEFLVSFYNNEISEKSEIFDDQFSVERPDGSNFTLKIRSTKLEDSAMYFCASGSGQGYEQYFGPGTRLTVT.

The V gene is TRBV9, the J gene TRBJ2-7, with a possible D match to TRBD2 (5 bases). V gave up 3 bases and J gave up 0 bases, with 10 bases separating them. This CDR3 comprises 14 residues. The germline CDR1 and CDR2 sequences are SGDLS and YYNGEE. The CDR3, as DNA: TGTGCCAGCAGCGCGGGGTCAAGCTCCTACGAGCAGTACTTC. Encoded protein: CASSAGSSSYEQYF.